These 6 T cell receptor beta chains came from one sample sequenced in a study of CD8 T cells in ankylosing spondylitis. No antigen has been assigned to these receptors. The study's findings and limits: A motif of eight highly homologous TCR beta variants was seen as apparently characteristic of ankylosing spondylitis blood.

TCRdb analysed the 5' RACE reads with MiXCR anew, one entry per CDR3 protein. The table lists roughly 440,000 distinct CDR3 sequences, approximately 17% of them singletons. The sequencing sample was made of blood, either unsorted or a sorted T cell fraction (not recorded which). All receptors derive from a male donor with ankylosing spondylitis.

This clonotype was picked up a small number of times. The chain is built from TRBV7-2 and TRBJ1-3; 7 positions agree with TRBD1. Trimming removed 1 base from V and 2 bases from J; junction bases left unmatched: 5. CDR1 SGHTA and CDR2 FQGNSA come from the germline V gene. The CDR3 contains 16 residues. The CDR3 DNA reads as TGTGCCAGCAGCTTAGGTGGAGGGGGCGCTGGAAACACCATATATTTT. This sequence encodes CASSLGGGGAGNTIYF. Combining the CDR3 with reference TRBV7-2 and TRBJ1-3 gives the whole variable domain GAGVSQSPSNKVTEKGKDVELRCDPISGHTALYWYRQSLGQGLEFLIYFQGNSAPDKSGLPSDRFSAERTGGSVSTLTIQRTQQEDSAVYLCASSLGGGGAGNTIYFGEGSWLTVV.

This chain links TRBV25-1 with TRBJ2-2; 7 bases map to TRBD1. The CDR3 extends over 15 amino acids. Germline assignment: CDR1 MGHDK and CDR2 SYGVNS. Trimming removed 3 bases from V and 1 base from J; junction bases left unmatched: 2. The CDR3 DNA reads as TGTGCCAGCAGTGACGGGACAGTGAACACCGGGGAGCTGTTTTTT. Translated: CASSDGTVNTGELFF.

The table lists this clonotype with a few counts. The V call is TRBV4-2, the J call TRBJ1-1; possible D gene TRBD1, 6 bases. Trimming shortened V by 5 bases and J by 1 base, and 11 bases separated the two germline ends. This CDR3 is built from 14 residues. CDR1 LGHNA and CDR2 YNFKEQ come from the germline V gene. DNA for the CDR3: TGTGCCAGCAGCAAGGGACACCGGAACACTGAAGCTTTCTTT. Translation gives CASSKGHRNTEAFF.

V gene TRBV3-1 combines with J gene TRBJ2-3; 10 nucleotides line up with TRBD1. V lost 5 bases to trimming and J lost 3 bases; unmatched junction nucleotides: 8. The CDR3 extends over 16 amino acids. The germline CDR1 and CDR2 sequences are LGHDT and YNNKEL (reference sequence). The CDR3 sequence is CASSEGQGVWTDTQYF. The CDR3 DNA reads as TGTGCCAGCAGCGAAGGACAGGGGGTATGGACAGATACGCAGTATTTT.

V and J are TRBV7-9 and TRBJ2-1, with 8 bases matching TRBD2. Germline V CDR1 and CDR2: SEHNR, FQNEAQ (reference sequence). The V gene end was trimmed by 2 bases and the J gene end by 6 bases; junction bases not matched to a gene: 3. The CDR3 runs to 14 residues. The CDR3 is CASSLFGGGNEQFF. The CDR3 DNA reads as TGTGCCAGCAGCTTATTCGGGGGGGGCAATGAGCAGTTCTTC.

Many counts were recorded for this clonotype. The V gene is TRBV10-3, the J gene TRBJ2-2, with a tentative D call TRBD1 (5 bases). The V and J ends lost 11 bases and 6 bases respectively, with 16 bases between them. CDR3 length: 13 amino acids. CDR1 and CDR2 from the germline V gene are ENHRY and SYGVKD. CDR3 DNA: TGTGCCGCTGGGGCGTTTGAATCCGGGGAGCTGTTTTTT. This codes for CAAGAFESGELFF.